This T cell receptor (beta chain) derives from a study of cytomegalovirus exposure and HLA in healthy donors. The donors comprised healthy bone marrow donors. This clone was observed a handful of times. Its specificity is unknown. The study ran its PCR with 60 Vbeta and 13 Jbeta primers. Sequencing was performed with immunoSEQ multiplex PCR; in TCRdb, only in-frame clones are kept and a portion is missing. The sample holds 160,000 or so clones, approximately 80% seen once. General observations from the study: In a later analysis, HLA-C alleles had the fewest associated TCRs, DRB1 alleles the most. About 87% or about 30% of the time was how often most TCR beta V segments were productive, according to an earlier analysis. Of the V segments, some could not be distinguished, including TRBV6-2 and TRBV6-3, and were excluded.

Germline CDR1 SGHRS, CDR2 YFSETQ. This CDR3 has 15 amino acids. Losses at the gene ends were 1 base for V and 2 bases for J; bases not matched to a gene: 4. This TCR was sampled from a young man in good health and CMV-seropositive. This chain links TRBV5-1 with TRBJ2-3; 7 nucleotides align to TRBD2. Material: PBMCs. The CDR3 loop reads CASSLPAGDTDTQYF. The CDR3 nucleotides are TGCGCCAGCAGCTTGCCGGCGGGAGACACAGATACGCAGTATTTT.